This T cell receptor beta chain was sequenced in a study of monozygotic twins with cystic fibrosis. General study points: Co-twins had the most similar V usage for 13 of 16 pairs, J for 8. Unrelated CF individuals shared fewer identical clonotypes than monozygotic CF twins. In this small cohort, shared CDR3 numbers showed no association with age, concordance or disease severity. The repertoire was suggested to be naive-dominated, clonality median around 0.01.

On this clone: The antigen remains unidentified.

The data were produced by immunoSEQ multiplex PCR, yet TCRdb's version contains in-frame clones alone and is incomplete. The sample shows 30,000 or so clones, more than 55% of them seen only once. With 4 bases removed from V and 9 bases from J, the gap between germline ends came to 7 bases. Germline CDR1 is MNHEY and CDR2 is SMNVEV (reference sequence). The CDR3 has 11 amino acids. V usage is TRBV27 and J usage is TRBJ2-1; TRBD2 is a possible D gene (5 bases). Sequenced sample: blood. The origin of this receptor is a girl aged 10-17 years with cystic fibrosis. CDR3 loop: CASSSGLEQFF. CDR3 sequence (DNA): TGTGCCAGCAGTTCCGGACTTGAGCAGTTCTTC.